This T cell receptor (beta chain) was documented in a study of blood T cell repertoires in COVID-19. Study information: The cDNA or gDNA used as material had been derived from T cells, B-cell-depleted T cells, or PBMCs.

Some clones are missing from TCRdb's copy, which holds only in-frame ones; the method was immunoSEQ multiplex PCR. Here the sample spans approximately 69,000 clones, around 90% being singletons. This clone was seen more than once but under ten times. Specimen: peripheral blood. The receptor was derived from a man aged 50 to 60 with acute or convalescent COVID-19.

As DNA, the CDR3 is TGTGCCTGGAGGGTGACAGGGGGCAGGAGAACTGAAGCTTTCTTT. Translating gives CAWRVTGGRRTEAFF. The chain links TRBV30 to TRBJ1-1; the match to TRBD1 covers 10 bases. Germline-derived CDR1 and CDR2 are GTSNPN and SVGIG (reference sequence). The V and J ends lost 3 bases and 5 bases, in that order; junction bases with no gene match: 9. This CDR3 is 15 amino acids long.